This T cell receptor (beta chain) emerged from a study of cytomegalovirus exposure and HLA in healthy donors. The wider study: The Caucasian-associated ancestry cluster contained more than 75% of the roughly 390 genotyped donors.

Study-wide results and caveats: A few V segments could not be told apart, such as TRBV6-2 and TRBV6-3, and were left out.

The PCR made use of 60 Vbeta and 13 Jbeta primers. Sequenced by immunoSEQ multiplex PCR; TCRdb stores in-frame clones only, minus some. The sample contains roughly 100,000 clones, around 77% of which appear only once. Germline CDR1 SGHRS, CDR2 YFSETQ. This CDR3 has 15 amino acids. V gave up 4 bases and J gave up 2 bases; unmatched junction bases: 9. A note on this clone: As yet, its antigen is unknown.

The sequence was collected from a female donor in good health and CMV-seronegative. This chain connects TRBV5-1 to TRBJ2-7, with 7 nucleotides matching TRBD1. The sequenced material came from PBMCs. For the CDR3, the DNA is TGCGCCAGCAGCCCCTCGGGACAGTCAGCCTACGAGCAGTACTTC. This encodes CASSPSGQSAYEQYF.